Listed below are T cell receptor beta chains from one sample, sequenced in a study of early T cells in non-severe SARS-CoV-2 infection. TCRdb re-analysed the 5' RACE reads in MiXCR, keeping a single row per CDR3 protein. The table shows about 110,000 distinct CDR3 sequences, with about an eighth occurring only once. Sequences were obtained from whole blood. These receptors all come from an adult who was a healthcare worker with PCR-confirmed SARS-CoV-2 infection or an uninfected control (not recorded which). The CDR3 runs from the conserved cysteine through the conserved F or W. A D gene is named only where the DNA matches it firmly. Clone size is given for some rows only: seen once, a few or many times, or a class if the clone is expanded.

V gene	clone size	D gene	J gene	CDR3 DNA	CDR3 protein
TRBV29-1	NA	NA	TRBJ2-7	TGCAGCGTCCTCTCTAGGGCGGGGCCTTCCTACGAGCAGTACTTC	CSVLSRAGPSYEQYF
TRBV6-5	NA	NA	TRBJ2-2	TGTGCCAGCACTCGACTCCAGACCGGGGAGCTGTTTTTT	CASTRLQTGELFF
TRBV7-3	many	NA	TRBJ2-5	TGTGCCAGCAGCCCACGCAGCCAAGAGACCCAGTACTTC	CASSPRSQETQYF
TRBV6-6	few	TRBD2	TRBJ2-3	TGTGCCAGCAGTTACGGTTCTAGCGGGGGGGCCTCTAGCACAGATACGCAGTATTTT	CASSYGSSGGASSTDTQYF
TRBV12-3/TRBV12-4	few	NA	TRBJ2-7	TGTGTCAGCAGCTTACAGAGCAACCTACGAGAGCAGTACTTC	CVSSLQSNLREQYF
TRBV6-1	few	TRBD2	TRBJ2-2	TGTGCCAGCGGGTTGACTAGCGGGGGCCCGAACACCGGGGAGCTGTTTTTT	CASGLTSGGPNTGELFF
TRBV11-2	few	NA	TRBJ2-1	TGTGCCAGCAGCTTAACGACGGCGGTTGTAAGTGAGCAGTTCTTC	CASSLTTAVVSEQFF
TRBV28	NA	NA	TRBJ1-5	TGTGCCAGCAGCCCCCTGGATGGTAGGGGCTTTAGCTGGGGCAATCAGCCCCAGCATTTT	CASSPLDGRGFSWGNQPQHF
TRBV20-1	NA	NA	TRBJ1-4	TGCAGTGCAGTTCCACAAACAACTAATGAAAAACTGTTTTTT	CSAVPQTTNEKLFF
TRBV11-2	NA	TRBD1	TRBJ2-5	TGTGCCAGCAGCCCAGGGTCAGGGGGCGAAGAGACCCAGTACTTC	CASSPGSGGEETQYF
TRBV11-2	many	TRBD2	TRBJ2-3	TGTGCCAGCAGCCCCAGACTAGCGGATACGCAGTATTTT	CASSPRLADTQYF
TRBV5-1	many	NA	TRBJ1-4	TGCGCCAGCAGCCGTAATTGGGGAACTAATGAAAAACTGTTTTTT	CASSRNWGTNEKLFF
TRBV3-1	many	NA	TRBJ2-2	TGTGCCAGCAGCCAAGGGACCGTGAACACCGGGGAGCTGTTTTTT	CASSQGTVNTGELFF
TRBV13	few	TRBD2	TRBJ2-2	TGTGCCAGCAGCCCGGGACTAGCGGGAGGTTACGGGGAGCTGTTTTTT	CASSPGLAGGYGELFF
TRBV24-1	NA	NA	TRBJ1-2	TGTGCCACCAGTGATTTCCCAGAGAACTATGGCTACACCTTC	CATSDFPENYGYTF
TRBV15	few	TRBD2	TRBJ2-3	TGTGCCACCAGCAGTCTAGCGGGTCCCCTCGGTGGCACAGATACGCAGTATTTT	CATSSLAGPLGGTDTQYF
TRBV13	many	NA	TRBJ2-7	TGTGCCAGCAGCTCAGGGACTCCCTCGTACTTC	CASSSGTPSYF
TRBV5-4	NA	TRBD1	TRBJ1-2	TGTGCCAGCAGCCGACAGGGGGACTATGGCTACACCTTC	CASSRQGDYGYTF
TRBV5-1	NA	NA	TRBJ2-1	TGCGCCAGCAGCCTGGGCGAGGGGTCCCCCTACAATGAGCAGTTCTTC	CASSLGEGSPYNEQFF
TRBV6-5	many	NA	TRBJ1-2	TGTGCCAGCAGTTACAGGTCTAGTCGTGGCTACACCTTC	CASSYRSSRGYTF
TRBV9	NA	NA	TRBJ2-2	TGTGCCAGCAGCGTATGGGCAGGAAAGGCATTGAACACCGGGGAGCTGTTTTTT	CASSVWAGKALNTGELFF
TRBV11-2	many	NA	TRBJ1-6	TGTGCCAGCAGCCCTCAGGGGAGCTCCTATAATTCACCCCTCCACTTT	CASSPQGSSYNSPLHF
TRBV3-1	NA	NA	TRBJ2-7	TGTGCCAGCAGCCAAGTCGGCGGGACTCGGTACTTC	CASSQVGGTRYF
TRBV2	many	NA	TRBJ2-5	TGTGCCAGCAGTGAAGCGCGCAGCGGTGAGACCCAGTACTTC	CASSEARSGETQYF
TRBV10-3	many	NA	TRBJ1-4	TGTGCCATCAGGGGGTCAAGTAATGAAAAACTGTTTTTT	CAIRGSSNEKLFF
TRBV11-3	NA	TRBD1	TRBJ1-4	TGTGCCAGCAGCCCGTGGACAGGGAGGGATAATGAAAAACTGTTTTTT	CASSPWTGRDNEKLFF
TRBV5-8	many	TRBD2	TRBJ2-1	TGTGCCAGCAGCCGCAGACTAGCGGACAATGAGCAGTTCTTC	CASSRRLADNEQFF
TRBV12-3/TRBV12-4	NA	NA	TRBJ2-3	TGTGCCAGCAGTTCGAATCAGGATGGGACAGATACGCAGTATTTT	CASSSNQDGTDTQYF
TRBV28	many	NA	TRBJ1-2	TGTGCCAGCAGTTCCCGCAAGAGGGCCTATGGCTACACCTTC	CASSSRKRAYGYTF
TRBV29-1	NA	NA	TRBJ2-7	TGCAGCGTTGAATGTCCCTACGAGCAGTACTTC	CSVECPYEQYF
TRBV10-3	many	TRBD1	TRBJ1-5	TGTGCCATCAGTGATTCGGGACAGGGGTATCAGCCCCAGCATTTT	CAISDSGQGYQPQHF
TRBV2	many	NA	TRBJ2-1	TGTGCCAGCAGTGGAGACGGCAAGGCCCATGAGCAGTTCTTC	CASSGDGKAHEQFF
TRBV11-3	many	TRBD2	TRBJ2-1	TGTGCCAGCAGCCGTTATAGCGGGGGGGCGGATGAGCAGTTCTTC	CASSRYSGGADEQFF
TRBV10-1	few	NA	TRBJ2-7	TGCGCCAGCAGTGAGAGGAAGGCAGGGATGGGCGAGCAGTACTTC	CASSERKAGMGEQYF
TRBV20-1	few	NA	TRBJ2-1	TGCAGTGCTAGAGATCAGCGCAGCCTCAGCTCCTACAATGAGCAGTTCTTC	CSARDQRSLSSYNEQFF
TRBV3-1	many	NA	TRBJ2-7	TGTGCCAGCAGCCAGGGCTACGAGCAGTACTTC	CASSQGYEQYF
TRBV10-3	many	TRBD1	TRBJ2-6	TGTGCCATCAGTAGAACAGGGGATTCAGGGGCCAACGTCCTGACTTTC	CAISRTGDSGANVLTF
TRBV12-3/TRBV12-4	many	TRBD1	TRBJ2-7	TGTGCCAGCACTTGGGGGACAGGGTCGTACGAGCAGTACTTC	CASTWGTGSYEQYF
TRBV5-1	many	TRBD1	TRBJ1-1	TGCGCCAGCAGCCTGGCGGGACAGGGGAACACTGAAGCTTTCTTT	CASSLAGQGNTEAFF
TRBV2	few	NA	TRBJ1-5	TGTGCCAGCAGCCGAGGATTCAATCAGCCCCAGCATTTT	CASSRGFNQPQHF
TRBV12-3/TRBV12-4	few	NA	TRBJ1-3	TGTGCCAGCAGGCTCTCGGGCTCAGGAAACACCATATATTTT	CASRLSGSGNTIYF
TRBV20-1	many	NA	TRBJ1-1	TGCAGTGCTAGAGAGATAAAAAAAGGCACTGAAGCTTTCTTT	CSAREIKKGTEAFF
TRBV5-1	NA	TRBD1	TRBJ2-5	TGCGCCAGCAGCTTGGCGGGACAGGAAGAGACCCAGTACTTC	CASSLAGQEETQYF